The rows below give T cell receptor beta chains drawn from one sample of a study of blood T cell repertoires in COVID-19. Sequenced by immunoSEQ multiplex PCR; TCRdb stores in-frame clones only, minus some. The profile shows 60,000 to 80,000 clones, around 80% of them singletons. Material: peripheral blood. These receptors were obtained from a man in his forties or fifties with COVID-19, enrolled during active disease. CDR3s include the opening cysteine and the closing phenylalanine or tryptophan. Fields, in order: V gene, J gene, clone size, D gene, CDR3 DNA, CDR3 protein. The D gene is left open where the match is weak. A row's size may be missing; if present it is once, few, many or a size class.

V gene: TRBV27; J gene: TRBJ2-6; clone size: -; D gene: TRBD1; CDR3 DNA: TGTGCCAGCAGCCACAGGGGGTCTGGGGCCAACGTCCTGACTTTC; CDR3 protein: CASSHRGSGANVLTF
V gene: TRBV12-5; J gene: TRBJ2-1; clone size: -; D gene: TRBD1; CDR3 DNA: TGTGCTAGTGGTCAACTCGGGACAGCTTCTGACAATGAGCAGTTCTTC; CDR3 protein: CASGQLGTASDNEQFF
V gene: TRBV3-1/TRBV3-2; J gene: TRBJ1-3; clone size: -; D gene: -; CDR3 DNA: TGTGCCAGCACCCCGCCGGGAAACTCTGGAAACACCATATATTTT; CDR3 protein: CASTPPGNSGNTIYF
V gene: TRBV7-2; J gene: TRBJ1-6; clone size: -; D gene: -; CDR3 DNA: TGTGCCAGCAGCTCGGACAGTTACCTCCACTTT; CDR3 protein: CASSSDSYLHF
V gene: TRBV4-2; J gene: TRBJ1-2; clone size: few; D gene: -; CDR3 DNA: TGTGCCAGCAGCCAAACCCAGGGAGGATATGGCTACACCTTC; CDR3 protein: CASSQTQGGYGYTF
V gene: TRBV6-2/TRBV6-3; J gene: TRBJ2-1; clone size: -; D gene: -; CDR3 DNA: TGTGCCAGCAGCTCCTATTCCTACAATGAGCAGTTCTTC; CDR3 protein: CASSSYSYNEQFF
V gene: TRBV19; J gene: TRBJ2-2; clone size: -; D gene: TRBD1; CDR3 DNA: TGTGCCAGTGGCCAGGGGGTGGGGGAGCTGTTTTTT; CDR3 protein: CASGQGVGELFF
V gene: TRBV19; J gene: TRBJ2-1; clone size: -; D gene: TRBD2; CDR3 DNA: TGTGCCAGTAGTATAAAGTTGACTAGCGGGAGCCCTTACAATGAGCAGTTCTTC; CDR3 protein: CASSIKLTSGSPYNEQFF
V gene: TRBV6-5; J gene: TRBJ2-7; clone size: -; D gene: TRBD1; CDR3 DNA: TGTGCCAGCAGTTACTCGACAGGGGGCTACGAGCAGTACTTC; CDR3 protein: CASSYSTGGYEQYF
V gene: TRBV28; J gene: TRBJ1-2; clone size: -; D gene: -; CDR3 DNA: TGTGCCAGCAGTGCTCTAGGACAGCCTAACTATGGCTACACCTTC; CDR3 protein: CASSALGQPNYGYTF
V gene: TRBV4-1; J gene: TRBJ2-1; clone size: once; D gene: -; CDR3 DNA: TGCGCCAGCAGCCAAGGTCTAGCCCCTTACAATGAGCAGTTCTTC; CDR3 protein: CASSQGLAPYNEQFF
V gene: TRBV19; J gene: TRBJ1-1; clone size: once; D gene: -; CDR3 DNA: TGTGCCAGTAGTATACTCGACACTGAAGCTTTCTTT; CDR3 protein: CASSILDTEAFF
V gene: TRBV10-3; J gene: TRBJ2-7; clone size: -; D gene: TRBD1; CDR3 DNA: TGTGCCATCAGTGAAGGGGGCCGGACCTACGAGCAGTACTTC; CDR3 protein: CAISEGGRTYEQYF
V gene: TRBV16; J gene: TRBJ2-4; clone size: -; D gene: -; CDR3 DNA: TGTGCCAGCAGTGTGGGGGGAGACATTCAGTACTTC; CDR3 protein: CASSVGGDIQYF
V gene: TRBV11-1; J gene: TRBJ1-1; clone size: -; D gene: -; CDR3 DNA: TGTGCCAGCAGCCTAATCGGGAGGGACACTGAAGCTTTCTTT; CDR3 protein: CASSLIGRDTEAFF
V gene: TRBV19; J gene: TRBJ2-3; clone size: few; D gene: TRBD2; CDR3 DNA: TGTGCCAGTAGTAGGCAAGCGGGAGGGCCAGATACGCAGTATTTT; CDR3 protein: CASSRQAGGPDTQYF
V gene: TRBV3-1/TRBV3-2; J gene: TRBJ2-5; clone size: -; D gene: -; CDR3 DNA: TGTGCCAGCAGCCAAGGGTCTATGCCAGCGGTCCGCTGGGAGACCCAGTACTTC; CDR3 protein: CASSQGSMPAVRWETQYF
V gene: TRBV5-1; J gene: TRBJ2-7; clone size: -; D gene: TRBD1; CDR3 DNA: TGCGCCAGCAGCCCCGCCACGACAGGGATCCGATACGAGCAGTACTTC; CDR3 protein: CASSPATTGIRYEQYF
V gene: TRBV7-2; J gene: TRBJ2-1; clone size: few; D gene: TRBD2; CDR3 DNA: TGTGCCAGCAGCTTAACTAGCGGGAGGGTCTCCTACAATGAGCAGTTCTTC; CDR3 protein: CASSLTSGRVSYNEQFF
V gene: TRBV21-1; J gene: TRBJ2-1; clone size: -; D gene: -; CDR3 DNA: TGTGCCAGCAGCGATAGACTAGCGGGAGGCCTAAGCTCCTACAATGAGCAGTTCTTC; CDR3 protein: CASSDRLAGGLSSYNEQFF
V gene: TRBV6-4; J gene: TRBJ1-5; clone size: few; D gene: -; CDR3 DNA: TGTGCCAGCAGTGATGGACAGCCCGGTAGCAATCAGCCCCAGCATTTT; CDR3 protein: CASSDGQPGSNQPQHF
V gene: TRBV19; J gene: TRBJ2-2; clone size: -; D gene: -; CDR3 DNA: TGTGCCAGTAGTAGTATAGCCACCGGGGAGCTGTTTTTT; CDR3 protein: CASSSIATGELFF